This TCR beta chain emerged from a study of blood T cell repertoires in COVID-19. The CDR3 runs to 14 residues. The germline gives CDR1 DFQATT, CDR2 SNEGSKA (reference sequence). Trimming removed 3 bases from V and 4 bases from J; junction bases left unmatched: 8. Cohorts were determined from participant-reported clinical history. Data came from immunoSEQ multiplex PCR; TCRdb stores just in-frame clones and leaves some out. The table lists roughly 240,000 clones, roughly 83% of them singletons. This chain connects TRBV20-1 to TRBJ1-2, with 7 positions matching TRBD1. Sequencing was done on a sample of PBMCs or T cells enriched from blood (not recorded which). This receptor was taken from a woman aged 45 to 65 who had recovered from COVID-19. CDR3 sequence reads: CSASLQGNTYGYTF. In DNA, the CDR3 is TGCAGTGCTAGTCTACAGGGGAATACCTATGGCTACACCTTC.